One sample yielded the 28 T cell receptor beta chains listed below, sequenced in a study of technical replicates of blood from a handful of donors. TCRdb's table, derived via immunoSEQ multiplex PCR, lists solely in-frame clones and lacks some. This sample has more than 90,000 clones, with approximately 95% found just once. Sequencing was carried out using T cells isolated from PBMCs. These receptors were taken from a human donor in good health.

This clone is a singleton in its sample. The chain recombines TRBV19 with TRBJ1-5; D remains unclear. The CDR3 contains 12 residues. CDR1 is LNHDA and CDR2 is SQIVND in the germline V gene (reference sequence). V lost 4 bases, J lost 4 bases, and 5 bases lay in between. The CDR3 sequence is CASSTGNQPQHF. The CDR3 DNA sequence: TGTGCCAGTAGTACAGGAAATCAGCCCCAGCATTTT.

This clone was seen just once. In nucleotides, the CDR3 is TGTGCCAGCAGCTTAGAGGGGCTAGCGGGAGGGCTGAGGGATACGCAGTATTTT. Its protein product is CASSLEGLAGGLRDTQYF. The V call is TRBV7-2, the J call TRBJ2-3, with TRBD2 identical over 12 bases. V lost 1 base to trimming and J lost 6 bases; unmatched junction nucleotides: 11. The germline V gene has CDR1 SGHTA and CDR2 FQGNSA. The CDR3 extends over 18 amino acids.

As DNA, the CDR3 is TGTGCCAGCAGTAGTGACAGCAAATATAGCAATCAGCCCCAGCATTTT. Its translation is CASSSDSKYSNQPQHF. The chain has TRBV6-6 and TRBJ1-5, with D possibly being TRBD1 (5 bases). This CDR3 region has 16 residues. Looked up from germline, CDR1 is MNHNY and CDR2 is SVGAGI (reference sequence). V lost 5 bases and J lost 0, with 14 bases in between.

This chain connects TRBV6-5 to TRBJ1-5, with 9 bases aligning to TRBD1. In germline, CDR1 is MNHEY, CDR2 SVGAGI. The J segment lost 7 bases and the V segment lost 4 bases, leaving 11 bases of the junction unmatched. This CDR3 is built from 16 residues. CDR3 in DNA: TGTGCCAGCAGTTCCTTGGGACAGGGCATCCAACAGCCCCAGCATTTT. It specifies CASSSLGQGIQQPQHF.

The count of this clone is one. This sequence joins TRBV11-2 and TRBJ2-3; 7 bases align to TRBD2. J was trimmed by 2 bases and V by 5 bases; bases with no gene match: 4. The germline V gene has CDR1 SGHAT and CDR2 FQNNGV. The CDR3 is 14 residues long. CDR3 in amino acids: CASSRAGLTDTQYF. The CDR3, as DNA: TGTGCCAGCAGCCGAGCGGGGCTCACAGATACGCAGTATTTT. Drawing the rest from reference TRBV11-2 and TRBJ2-3, the complete variable domain is EAGVAQSPRYKIIEKRQSVAFWCNPISGHATLYWYQQILGQGPKLLIQFQNNGVVDDSQLPKDRFSAERLKGVDSTLKIQPAKLEDSAVYLCASSRAGLTDTQYFGPGTRLTVL.

This clone appeared once. The chain couples TRBV19 to TRBJ1-3; TRBD1 matches 9 bases. This CDR3 spans 18 amino acids. Germline lookup yields CDR1 LNHDA and CDR2 SQIVND (reference sequence). V dropped 3 bases and J dropped 9; count of bases not matched to a gene: 18. The CDR3 bases are TGTGCCAGTAGTATCCCCCTTTATTCCACAGGGGGCAGGGTCACCATATATTTT. Translation: CASSIPLYSTGGRVTIYF.

V usage is TRBV6-5 and J usage is TRBJ1-1; 7 bases align to TRBD1. With 5 bases clipped from V and 5 bases from J, the junction kept 5 bases outside the gene matches. The CDR3 covers 13 residues. Per the germline V gene, CDR1 is MNHEY and CDR2 is SVGAGI. CDR3 protein: CASSLGQATEAFF. CDR3 DNA: TGTGCCAGCAGTCTCGGACAGGCTACTGAAGCTTTCTTT.

This chain uses TRBV6-1 with TRBJ2-7; 7 nucleotides agree with TRBD2. Germline V gene lookup returns CDR1 MNHNS and CDR2 SASEGT. The V and J ends lost 0 bases and 3 bases, in that order; junction bases with no gene match: 8. The length of the CDR3 is 16 residues. The CDR3 DNA reads TGTGCCAGCAGTGAAGCGAGGGCTAGCGGATTCTACGAGCAGTACTTC. It is translated as CASSEARASGFYEQYF.

This clone was observed a single time. The V call is TRBV5-1, the J call TRBJ2-1, with 10 positions matching TRBD2. Germline V lookup: CDR1 SGHRS, CDR2 YFSETQ. The ends lost 2 bases at V and 8 bases at J; junction bases unmatched: 7. The CDR3 length is 15 residues. The CDR3 DNA follows: TGCGCCAGCAGCTTTCTAGCGGGAGTGGGGGATGAGCAGTTCTTC. This encodes CASSFLAGVGDEQFF. Variable domain in full (rest from reference TRBV5-1 and TRBJ2-1): KAGVTQTPRYLIKTRGQQVTLSCSPISGHRSVSWYQQTPGQGLQFLFEYFSETQRNKGNFPGRFSGRQFSNSRSEMNVSTLELGDSALYLCASSFLAGVGDEQFFGPGTRLTVL.

The J gene is TRBJ1-4, the V gene TRBV28; 7 nucleotides line up with TRBD1. The CDR3 runs 16 residues. The V gene's germline CDR1 is MDHEN and CDR2 SYDVKM. J lost 6 bases, V lost 4 bases, and 11 bases had no gene match. CDR3 nucleotides: TGTGCCAGCAGTTCAATATCAACCGGGACAGATGAAAAACTGTTTTTT. Translation gives CASSSISTGTDEKLFF.

The rearrangement uses TRBV4-1 and TRBJ2-2; 12 bases agree with TRBD1. The CDR3 totals 16 residues. Germline lookup yields CDR1 MGHRA and CDR2 YSYEKL. J was trimmed by 6 bases and V by 4 bases; bases with no gene match: 6. The CDR3, as DNA: TGCGCCAGCAGCCGAACCGGGACAGGGGGCTCCGGGGAGCTGTTTTTT. Its protein product is CASSRTGTGGSGELFF.

This chain links TRBV7-2 with TRBJ2-3, with 7 bases identical to TRBD2. Losses at the gene ends were 0 bases for V and 3 bases for J; bases not matched to a gene: 3. The CDR3 loop spans 15 amino acids. Germline V gene data show CDR1 as SGHTA and CDR2 as FQGNSA. The CDR3 nucleotides read TGTGCCAGCAGCTTAGCCGGACTAGTTACAGATACGCAGTATTTT. It specifies CASSLAGLVTDTQYF.

This rearrangement joins TRBV2 to TRBJ2-5, with 9 bases identical to TRBD2. The last part of the DNA fits TRBJ2-7 better; the J call may be wrong. Germline CDR1 reads SNHLY; CDR2 reads FYNNEI. This CDR3 contains 14 residues. The CDR3 bases are TGTGCCAGCAGTGAAGTAGCGGGAGTTAGCGAGCAGTACTTC. Protein product: CASSEVAGVSEQYF.

The chain links TRBV4-3 to TRBJ2-7; 7 bases are a match to TRBD2. The germline V gene encodes CDR1 LGHNA and CDR2 YSLEER. V lost 0 bases, J lost 3 bases, and 11 bases stayed unmatched. The CDR3 consists of 17 residues. The CDR3 spells CASSQESRGLSVYEQYF. CDR3 sequence (DNA): TGCGCCAGCAGCCAAGAGTCGCGGGGACTAAGCGTCTACGAGCAGTACTTC.

J is TRBJ2-1 and V is TRBV11-3, with TRBD2 matching 10 bases. Germline trimming cut 1 base from V and 5 bases from J; bases unmatched to any gene: 5. Germline CDR1 and CDR2: SGHNT and YENEEA. CDR3 length: 16 residues. CDR3 bases: TGTGCCAGCAGCTTAGTAGCGGGAGGAGGGGACAATGAGCAGTTCTTC. This codes for CASSLVAGGGDNEQFF. Variable domain in full (rest from reference TRBV11-3 and TRBJ2-1): EAGVVQSPRYKIIEKKQPVAFWCNPISGHNTLYWYLQNLGQGPELLIRYENEEAVDDSQLPKDRFSAERLKGVDSTLKIQPAELGDSAVYLCASSLVAGGGDNEQFFGPGTRLTVL.

For this clone: A junction boundary mismatches the germline segment, possibly from a read error. J is TRBJ2-7 and V is TRBV27; a possible D gene is TRBD2 (5 bases). The CDR3 loop spans 13 amino acids. Looked up from germline, CDR1 is MNHEY and CDR2 is SMNVEV (reference sequence). CDR3 sequence (DNA): TGTGCCAGCGGTTTAGAGGGATTGCGCGAGCAGTACTTC. This sequence encodes CASGLEGLREQYF.

The rearrangement joins TRBV7-8 to TRBJ2-7, with TRBD1 identical over 12 bases. The CDR3 length is 15 residues. Germline V gene lookup returns CDR1 SGHVS and CDR2 FQNEAQ. The V gene end was trimmed by 3 bases and the J gene end by 6 bases; junction bases not matched to a gene: 6. The CDR3 bases are TGTGCCAGCAGCTTCCCCGGGACAGGGGGCGGCGAGCAGTACTTC. This translates into CASSFPGTGGGEQYF.

This chain links TRBV11-2 with TRBJ2-7, with TRBD1 as a possible D gene (6 bases). Trimming left V 1 base short and J 4 bases short, with 17 bases between. Per the germline V gene, CDR1 is SGHAT and CDR2 is FQNNGV. The CDR3 runs to 16 residues. DNA for the CDR3: TGTGCCAGCAGCTTAGGTCAGGGGCCAACTATTTACGAGCAGTACTTC. Protein sequence: CASSLGQGPTIYEQYF.

The V call is TRBV5-4, the J call TRBJ2-7; 10 bases line up with TRBD2. This CDR3 region has 15 residues. Trimming removed 0 bases from V and 3 bases from J; junction bases left unmatched: 3. Germline V lookup: CDR1 SGHNT, CDR2 YYREEE (reference sequence). CDR3 DNA: TGTGCCAGCAGCTTGGAGGGACTAGCGAGCTACGAGCAGTACTTC. This translates into CASSLEGLASYEQYF.

The chain uses TRBV28 and TRBJ1-2, with a tentative D call TRBD1 (6 bases). V dropped 5 bases and J dropped 2 bases, with 9 bases sitting between them. In germline, CDR1 is MDHEN, CDR2 SYDVKM. The CDR3 extends over 13 amino acids. The DNA for the CDR3 is TGTGCCAGCAGTACGGACAGCAACTATGGCTACACCTTC. Its translation: CASSTDSNYGYTF.

The chain has TRBV9 and TRBJ2-3; no reliable D call. The germline gives CDR1 SGDLS, CDR2 YYNGEE. With 0 bases removed from V and 0 bases from J, the gap between germline ends came to 5 bases. The CDR3 loop spans 14 amino acids. CDR3 in DNA: TGTGCCAGCAGCGTAGGCGGTAGCACAGATACGCAGTATTTT. It yields the protein CASSVGGSTDTQYF.

V is TRBV27 and J is TRBJ1-2; 9 positions agree with TRBD1. The CDR3 sequence is 14 residues long. Trimming took 3 bases from V and 7 from J; bases not matched to a gene: 6. Per germline, CDR1 MNHEY and CDR2 SMNVEV (reference sequence). The CDR3 DNA sequence: TGTGCCAGCAGTTTGGGACAGGGACTAATTGGCTACACCTTC. Amino acids: CASSLGQGLIGYTF.

This chain links TRBV7-9 with TRBJ1-2; weak D call: TRBD1 (5 bases). The CDR3 sequence is 12 residues long. V was shortened by 5 bases and J by 10 bases, with 14 bases between the two germline ends. The germline CDR1 and CDR2 sequences are SEHNR and FQNEAQ (reference sequence). CDR3 in DNA: TGTGCCAGCAGCGAAGAACGGGGGGTCTACACCTTC. This gives the protein CASSEERGVYTF.

This clone appeared once. The chain is built from TRBV6-6 and TRBJ1-1; TRBD1 might be the D (6 bases). Germline-derived CDR1 and CDR2 are MNHNY and SVGAGI (reference sequence). CDR3 length: 12 amino acids. Trimming took off 5 bases at V and 9 bases at J, with 13 bases between the two ends. CDR3 residues: CASSIMGDKAFF. The CDR3 DNA follows: TGTGCCAGCAGTATTATGGGGGACAAAGCTTTCTTT.

V and J are TRBV6-5 and TRBJ1-5; D is uncertain. Germline values: CDR1 MNHEY, CDR2 SVGAGI. With 0 bases removed from V and 5 bases from J, the gap between germline ends came to 11 bases. This CDR3 contains 15 residues. The CDR3 loop reads CASSYSPGEDQPQHF. Written as DNA, the CDR3 is TGTGCCAGCAGTTACTCGCCCGGGGAGGATCAGCCCCAGCATTTT.

The chain recombines TRBV7-9 with TRBJ1-1; 7 bases fit TRBD1. CDR1 is SEHNR and CDR2 is FQNEAQ in the germline V gene (reference sequence). The V segment lost 5 bases and the J segment 5 bases; nucleotides outside the gene matches: 11. The CDR3 has 15 amino acids. In nucleotides, the CDR3 is TGTGCCAGCAGCCCCCCCGGGACAGTGGTTACTGAAGCTTTCTTT. Protein sequence: CASSPPGTVVTEAFF.

The V call is TRBV18, the J call TRBJ1-1; 7 positions match TRBD1. Germline V gene sequence: CDR1 KGHSH, CDR2 LQKENI. The CDR3 is made up of 14 amino acids. Germline trimming cut 6 bases from V and 3 bases from J; bases unmatched to any gene: 7. Here the CDR3 reads CASSADRADTEAFF. The CDR3 DNA sequence: TGTGCCAGCTCTGCAGACAGGGCGGACACTGAAGCTTTCTTT. Looking up the rest from reference TRBV18 and TRBJ1-1 gives the full variable domain: NAGVMQNPRHLVRRRGQEARLRCSPMKGHSHVYWYRQLPEEGLKFMVYLQKENIIDESGMPKERFSAEFPKEGPSILRIQQVVRGDSAAYFCASSADRADTEAFFGQGTRLTVV.

V is TRBV13 and J is TRBJ1-2, with 10 bases that match TRBD1. Germline CDR1 is PRHDT and CDR2 is FYEKMQ (reference sequence). The CDR3 is 14 amino acids. Trimming at V came to 6 bases and at J to 2 bases, leaving 3 bases not matched to a gene. The CDR3 region is CASSRDRGNYGYTF. The DNA for the CDR3 is TGTGCCAGCAGTCGGGACAGGGGAAACTATGGCTACACCTTC.